This is a list of T cell receptor beta chains from one sample in a study of beta chain features in type 1 diabetes. Assay used: immunoSEQ multiplex PCR; TCRdb lists only in-frame clones, some missing. The sample lists around 500,000 clones, around 30% occurring once. Sequencing used naive CD4+ T cells from blood. These receptors were obtained from a man aged 18-30 years in good health. The CDR3 runs from the conserved cysteine through the conserved F or W.

v_call: TRBV29-1
j_call: TRBJ2-7
cdr3_aa: CSVLLGTGTYEQYF

v_call: TRBV5-1
j_call: TRBJ2-7
cdr3_aa: CASSIGTATYEQYF

v_call: TRBV29-1
j_call: TRBJ2-7
cdr3_aa: CSGASSYEQYF

v_call: TRBV5-1
j_call: TRBJ2-1
cdr3_aa: CASSPGRDEQFF

v_call: TRBV25-1
j_call: TRBJ2-1
cdr3_aa: CASSSSGSSSYNEQFF

v_call: TRBV29-1
j_call: TRBJ2-5
cdr3_aa: CSVAQPGTSGRVGGETQYF

v_call: TRBV29-1
j_call: TRBJ2-3
cdr3_aa: CSVEGTSRGYPDTQYF

v_call: TRBV13
j_call: TRBJ1-1
cdr3_aa: CASSSIGQGEVEAFF

v_call: TRBV9
j_call: TRBJ2-1
cdr3_aa: CASRPGGQSSDEQFF

v_call: TRBV7-2
j_call: TRBJ2-7
cdr3_aa: CASSLEGGSHYEQYF

v_call: TRBV28
j_call: TRBJ2-1
cdr3_aa: CASSPDRGLYNEQFF

v_call: TRBV7-8
j_call: TRBJ1-2
cdr3_aa: CASSLVTGKGGYTF

v_call: TRBV15
j_call: TRBJ2-1
cdr3_aa: CATSRKGGIIADEQFF

v_call: TRBV5-4
j_call: TRBJ2-3
cdr3_aa: CASSLPNRITDTQYF

v_call: TRBV27
j_call: TRBJ2-1
cdr3_aa: CASSSRTRLAGGSYNEQFF

v_call: TRBV10-3
j_call: TRBJ2-5
cdr3_aa: CAISASRGQETQYF

v_call: TRBV6-5
j_call: TRBJ2-1
cdr3_aa: CASSYSTAGGSHEQFF

v_call: TRBV25-1
j_call: TRBJ1-5
cdr3_aa: CASSAIDSNQPQHF

v_call: TRBV10-3
j_call: TRBJ2-3
cdr3_aa: CAISESVAADTQYF

v_call: TRBV2
j_call: TRBJ2-5
cdr3_aa: CASTPERETQYF

v_call: TRBV20-1
j_call: TRBJ2-7
cdr3_aa: CSASAYEQYF

v_call: TRBV5-1
j_call: TRBJ2-2
cdr3_aa: CASSSTSVGTGELFF

v_call: TRBV30
j_call: TRBJ2-2
cdr3_aa: CAWSVLAGNTGELFF

v_call: TRBV7-9
j_call: TRBJ2-3
cdr3_aa: CASSFLAGGTDTQYF

v_call: TRBV28
j_call: TRBJ2-7
cdr3_aa: CASSPSGTSGRADYEQYF

v_call: TRBV7-3
j_call: TRBJ2-7
cdr3_aa: CASSFGAGGTYEQYF

v_call: TRBV30
j_call: TRBJ1-1
cdr3_aa: CAWRPTSNTEAFF

v_call: TRBV5-5
j_call: TRBJ2-5
cdr3_aa: CASSFTGVQETQYF

v_call: TRBV23-1
j_call: TRBJ2-1
cdr3_aa: CASSPPTSGRPGYNEQFF

v_call: TRBV6-5
j_call: TRBJ1-3
cdr3_aa: CASRQLSGNTIYF

v_call: TRBV9
j_call: TRBJ2-5
cdr3_aa: CASSVAERDF